This TCR beta chain was documented in a study of cytomegalovirus exposure and HLA in healthy donors. Primers included in the PCR were 60 Vbeta and 13 Jbeta primers. Method: immunoSEQ multiplex PCR; TCRdb's copy keeps in-frame clones and lacks some. Of roughly 200,000 clones listed, around three quarters were seen once; the top ten hold around 5.7%. Germline CDR1 is SEHNR and CDR2 is FQNEAQ (reference sequence). This CDR3 spans 16 amino acids. V was clipped by 0 bases and J by 0 bases; unmatched bases: 2. Sequenced: PBMCs. The clonotype was recovered from a man between 35 and 55 years old in good health and CMV-seronegative. The chain links TRBV7-9 to TRBJ2-4, with 7 bases fitting TRBD1. The CDR3 sequence is CASSLAQGVAKNIQYF. For the CDR3, the DNA is TGTGCCAGCAGCTTAGCGCAGGGGGTAGCCAAAAACATTCAGTACTTC.